The 27 T cell receptor beta chains in this list originate from one sample, sequenced in a study of T cells after posttransplantation cyclophosphamide. TCRdb's copy holds only in-frame clones and misses some; the assay was immunoSEQ multiplex PCR. The sample records approximately 22,000 clones, almost 75% being singletons. The sample was memory CD4+ T cells sorted from PBMCs. These receptors all come from a woman between 55 and 75 years old in good health, CMV-negative, and a related stem cell transplant donor.

The genes are TRBV6-1 and TRBJ1-1, with a possible D match to TRBD1 (6 bases). CDR3 size: 13 residues. Trimming shortened V by 6 bases and J by 1 base, and 9 bases separated the two germline ends. Germline CDR1 is MNHNS and CDR2 is SASEGT. CDR3 protein: CASRYRENTEAFF. The CDR3 DNA reads as TGTGCCAGCAGATACAGGGAGAACACTGAAGCTTTCTTT.

The CDR3 here is CASPGTGYEDEQFF. The CDR3 DNA sequence: TGCGCCAGCCCCGGGACAGGGTATGAGGATGAGCAGTTCTTC. The chain joins TRBV5-1 to TRBJ2-1; 9 nucleotides match TRBD1. This CDR3 comprises 14 residues. The germline gives CDR1 SGHRS, CDR2 YFSETQ. The trim removed 7 bases at V and 8 bases at J, leaving 10 bases unmatched.

The rearrangement uses TRBV30 and TRBJ1-1; the match to TRBD1 covers 7 bases. With 1 base clipped from V and 5 bases from J, the junction kept 7 bases outside the gene matches. CDR3 length: 14 residues. Germline V gene lookup returns CDR1 GTSNPN and CDR2 SVGIG (reference sequence). CDR3 in amino acids: CAWSEGARVTEAFF. The CDR3 bases are TGTGCCTGGAGTGAGGGGGCGCGGGTAACTGAAGCTTTCTTT. The full variable domain, its missing parts supplied by reference TRBV30 and TRBJ1-1, is SQTIHQWPATLVQPVGSPLSLECTVEGTSNPNLYWYRQAAGRGLQLLFYSVGIGQISSEVPQNLSASRPQDRQFILSSKKLLLSDSGFYLCAWSEGARVTEAFFGQGTRLTVV.

V gene TRBV2 combines with J gene TRBJ2-2; 9 nucleotides align to TRBD1. After removal of 6 bases from V and 4 bases from J, the junction contained 3 bases not matched to a gene. Germline CDR1 is SNHLY and CDR2 is FYNNEI. CDR3 size: 14 residues. This chain's CDR3 is CASSDRGGTGELFF. The CDR3, as DNA: TGTGCCAGCAGCGACAGGGGGGGCACCGGGGAGCTGTTTTTT.

This clone was detected only once. The rearrangement uses TRBV5-1 and TRBJ2-3; a weak D match, TRBD2 (5 bases). The length of the CDR3 is 16 residues. With 0 bases removed from V and 4 bases from J, the gap between germline ends came to 15 bases. Germline values: CDR1 SGHRS, CDR2 YFSETQ. The DNA for the CDR3 is TGCGCCAGCAGCTTGGGCCCAGCAGGAGGTTCAGATACGCAGTATTTT. Translation: CASSLGPAGGSDTQYF. Using reference TRBV5-1 and TRBJ2-3 for the parts outside the CDR3, the full variable domain is KAGVTQTPRYLIKTRGQQVTLSCSPISGHRSVSWYQQTPGQGLQFLFEYFSETQRNKGNFPGRFSGRQFSNSRSEMNVSTLELGDSALYLCASSLGPAGGSDTQYFGPGTRLTVL.

This chain uses TRBV27 with TRBJ1-6; D is perhaps TRBD1 (5 bases). Germline V gene lookup returns CDR1 MNHEY and CDR2 SMNVEV (reference sequence). The CDR3 runs to 14 residues. V gave up 4 bases and J gave up 10 bases, with 14 bases separating them. This CDR3 is CASSSRGMRSPLHF. The CDR3 region has the DNA TGTGCCAGCAGTTCTAGGGGAATGAGGTCACCCCTCCACTTT.

Only a few counts were recorded for this clone. The germline gene is not matched at one end of the junction; a read error may be the cause. The chain carries TRBV15 and TRBJ1-1; tentatively, D is TRBD1 (5 bases). The CDR3 sequence is 13 residues long. The germline CDR1 and CDR2 sequences are LNHNV and YYDKDF (reference sequence). The CDR3 nucleotides read TGTGCCACCAGCTGGGATAAGGACACAGAAGCTTTCTTT. As protein: CATSWDKDTEAFF.

This clone was counted a few times. The gene calls are TRBV10-3 and TRBJ1-2; TRBD1 matches 10 bases. The CDR3 covers 13 residues. Germline loops: CDR1 ENHRY, CDR2 SYGVKD. V lost 7 bases to trimming and J lost 7 bases; unmatched junction nucleotides: 6. The CDR3 sequence is CAIKTTGGFGYTF. Here the CDR3 DNA reads TGTGCCATCAAGACGACAGGGGGCTTTGGCTACACCTTC.

The J gene is TRBJ2-7, the V gene TRBV28; no clear D. The V end lost 2 bases, the J end lost 0 bases, and 11 bases lay between the germline ends. The CDR3 is 15 amino acids. Germline lookup yields CDR1 MDHEN and CDR2 SYDVKM. The CDR3 DNA reads as TGTGCCAGCAGTTTACCTCCTTGGAGCTCCTACGAGCAGTACTTC. This encodes CASSLPPWSSYEQYF. The whole variable domain, remainder taken from reference TRBV28 and TRBJ2-7, is DVKVTQSSRYLVKRTGEKVFLECVQDMDHENMFWYRQDPGLGLRLIYFSYDVKMKEKGDIPEGYSVSREKKERFSLILESASTNQTSMYLCASSLPPWSSYEQYFGPGTRLTVT.

This rearrangement joins TRBV7-8 to TRBJ1-5, with 12 bases aligning to TRBD1. CDR3 length: 15 residues. The germline V gene has CDR1 SGHVS and CDR2 FQNEAQ. V dropped 5 bases and J dropped 5; count of bases not matched to a gene: 4. For the CDR3, the DNA is TGTGCCAGCAGCCCAAGGGACAGGGGGCATCAGCCCCAGCATTTT. The encoded protein is CASSPRDRGHQPQHF.

This rearrangement joins TRBV18 to TRBJ1-3; tentatively, D is TRBD1 (5 bases). V was trimmed by 2 bases and J by 0 bases, leaving 14 bases between them. Germline CDR1 is KGHSH and CDR2 is LQKENI. The CDR3 has 17 amino acids. The CDR3 DNA sequence: TGTGCCAGCTCACCAAATGGGGCGGCTAGCTCTGGAAACACCATATATTTT. It yields the protein CASSPNGAASSGNTIYF.

This clone was picked up a small number of times. The rearrangement uses TRBV7-9 and TRBJ1-2; 7 bases are shared with TRBD1. The germline gives CDR1 SEHNR, CDR2 FQNEAQ (reference sequence). This CDR3 region has 15 residues. Trimming took 5 bases from V and 0 from J; bases not matched to a gene: 6. DNA for the CDR3: TGTGCCAGCAGCGGGTACAGGGGTGCTAACTATGGCTACACCTTC. Translation gives CASSGYRGANYGYTF.

V and J are TRBV15 and TRBJ2-3; the D gene is possibly TRBD2 (5 bases). The CDR3 length is 16 residues. Trimming removed 0 bases at V and 1 base at J, with 11 bases between. Germline lookup yields CDR1 LNHNV and CDR2 YYDKDF (reference sequence). CDR3 sequence (DNA): TGTGCCACCAGCAGAGATTTGGCGGGCCGCACAGATACGCAGTATTTT. Translated: CATSRDLAGRTDTQYF. Looking up the rest from reference TRBV15 and TRBJ2-3 gives the full variable domain: DAMVIQNPRYQVTQFGKPVTLSCSQTLNHNVMYWYQQKSSQAPKLLFHYYDKDFNNEADTPDNFQSRRPNTSFCFLDIRSPGLGDTAMYLCATSRDLAGRTDTQYFGPGTRLTVL.

The chain uses TRBV5-1 and TRBJ1-2; 8 bases are shared with TRBD1. J was trimmed by 2 bases and V by 5 bases; bases with no gene match: 8. Germline CDR1 SGHRS, CDR2 YFSETQ. CDR3 length: 15 amino acids. DNA for the CDR3: TGCGCCAGCAGGTACAGTTCAGGGGGCAACTATGGCTACACCTTC. Translation gives CASRYSSGGNYGYTF.

The chain is built from TRBV2 and TRBJ2-1, with 7 bases that match TRBD2. The V and J ends lost 5 bases and 8 bases, in that order; junction bases with no gene match: 21. Germline V CDR1 and CDR2: SNHLY, FYNNEI. This CDR3 is built from 18 residues. The CDR3 DNA follows: TGTGCCAGCAGTCAACATTCCCTTTTGGGGGGGAGGGCCGATGAGCAGTTCTTC. The encoded protein is CASSQHSLLGGRADEQFF.

The rearrangement joins TRBV19 to TRBJ2-3, with TRBD2 identical over 10 bases. CDR1 and CDR2 from the germline V gene are LNHDA and SQIVND (reference sequence). J gave up 6 bases and V 2 bases, and 5 bases lay outside the gene matches. The CDR3 sequence is 15 residues long. For the CDR3, the DNA is TGTGCCAGTAGTATACAGCCAGCGGGGGGGGATACGCAGTATTTT. It yields the protein CASSIQPAGGDTQYF.

The rearrangement joins TRBV19 to TRBJ2-1; TRBD2 might be the D (5 bases). Looked up from germline, CDR1 is LNHDA and CDR2 is SQIVND (reference sequence). The CDR3 runs 15 residues. The V and J ends lost 3 bases and 3 bases respectively, with 12 bases between them. This chain's CDR3 is CASSILGRVYNEQFF. DNA for the CDR3: TGTGCCAGTAGTATTCTAGGGAGAGTCTACAATGAGCAGTTCTTC.

This chain links TRBV9 with TRBJ2-1, with 11 bases lining up with TRBD2. The J segment lost 7 bases and the V segment lost 3 bases, leaving 9 bases of the junction unmatched. CDR1 is SGDLS, CDR2 YYNGEE, per germline. The CDR3 extends over 16 amino acids. This CDR3 reads CASSAPGLAAQNEQFF. DNA of the CDR3: TGTGCCAGCAGCGCACCGGGACTAGCGGCCCAAAATGAGCAGTTCTTC.

The V and J genes are TRBV18 and TRBJ1-4, with D maybe TRBD1 (5 bases). V lost 6 bases to trimming and J lost 8 bases, with 19 bases between them. The CDR3 totals 15 residues. CDR1 is KGHSH and CDR2 is LQKENI in the germline V gene. The CDR3 DNA is TGTGCCAGCTCCCCGCGGGACGATGCTAGGGAAAAACTGTTTTTT. The encoded protein is CASSPRDDAREKLFF.

The chain couples TRBV5-1 to TRBJ1-2; D is undetermined. The CDR3 runs to 12 residues. CDR1 SGHRS and CDR2 YFSETQ come from the germline V gene. The ends were cut back, 6 bases at V and 14 bases at J, with 20 bases in the middle. CDR3 in DNA: TGCGCCAGCACGATGAATATGGAACCGGGGACCTTC. This translates into CASTMNMEPGTF.

This chain joins TRBV2 and TRBJ1-4; D perhaps matches TRBD1 (5 bases). This CDR3 comprises 15 residues. The germline V gene has CDR1 SNHLY and CDR2 FYNNEI. Trimming shortened V by 6 bases and J by 3 bases, and 14 bases separated the two germline ends. The CDR3 DNA follows: TGTGCCAGCAGAGTATCAGGGTATTCTAATGAAAAACTGTTTTTT. The encoded protein is CASRVSGYSNEKLFF. The whole variable domain, remainder taken from reference TRBV2 and TRBJ1-4, is EPEVTQTPSHQVTQMGQEVILRCVPISNHLYFYWYRQILGQKVEFLVSFYNNEISEKSEIFDDQFSVERPDGSNFTLKIRSTKLEDSAMYFCASRVSGYSNEKLFFGSGTQLSVL.

This sequence joins TRBV5-6 and TRBJ2-1; 8 positions match TRBD1. V lost 1 base and J lost 6; bases outside the gene matches: 6. This CDR3 region has 15 residues. In germline, CDR1 is SGHDT, CDR2 YYEEEE. The CDR3 is CASSLFQGAVNEQFF. CDR3 nucleotide sequence: TGTGCCAGCAGCTTGTTCCAGGGGGCAGTCAATGAGCAGTTCTTC.

The rearrangement links TRBV28 to TRBJ1-2, with 7 bases lining up with TRBD1. CDR1 and CDR2 (germline): MDHEN, SYDVKM. This CDR3 has 16 amino acids. V lost 6 bases and J lost 0; bases outside the gene matches: 10. CDR3 loop: CASRRGWDSSNYGYTF. The CDR3 DNA follows: TGTGCCAGCAGGCGAGGTTGGGACAGCTCTAACTATGGCTACACCTTC.

The rearrangement links TRBV7-2 to TRBJ2-3; D remains ambiguous. CDR1 and CDR2 (germline): SGHTA, FQGNSA. This CDR3 is built from 11 residues. V lost 4 bases and J 5 bases, leaving 4 bases between the germline ends. CDR3 sequence (DNA): TGTGCCAGCAGCTCAAAAGATACGCAGTATTTT. Amino acid sequence: CASSSKDTQYF.

This clone was counted a few times. The chain is built from TRBV6-5 and TRBJ1-5; 9 bases are shared with TRBD1. The CDR3 extends over 14 amino acids. The V gene end was trimmed by 6 bases and the J gene end by 1 base; junction bases not matched to a gene: 1. Germline V lookup: CDR1 MNHEY, CDR2 SVGAGI. The CDR3 spells CASRDRGSNQPQHF. The CDR3 DNA is TGTGCCAGCAGGGACAGGGGAAGCAATCAGCCCCAGCATTTT.

The chain uses TRBV28 and TRBJ2-7; the D gene is possibly TRBD2 (6 bases). The CDR3 consists of 13 residues. With 7 bases removed from V and 0 bases from J, the gap between germline ends came to 10 bases. Germline CDR1 is MDHEN and CDR2 is SYDVKM. The CDR3 reads CASMSSVSYEQYF. The CDR3 nucleotides read TGTGCCAGCATGTCTAGCGTCTCCTACGAGCAGTACTTC.

The J gene is TRBJ1-2, the V gene TRBV19; no clear D. The CDR3 is 13 amino acids. V was cut by 0 bases and J by 8 bases, with 10 bases left in between. Germline V CDR1 and CDR2: LNHDA, SQIVND (reference sequence). CDR3 region: CASSIDSNRGYTF. CDR3 DNA: TGTGCCAGTAGTATAGACAGTAATCGAGGCTACACCTTC.